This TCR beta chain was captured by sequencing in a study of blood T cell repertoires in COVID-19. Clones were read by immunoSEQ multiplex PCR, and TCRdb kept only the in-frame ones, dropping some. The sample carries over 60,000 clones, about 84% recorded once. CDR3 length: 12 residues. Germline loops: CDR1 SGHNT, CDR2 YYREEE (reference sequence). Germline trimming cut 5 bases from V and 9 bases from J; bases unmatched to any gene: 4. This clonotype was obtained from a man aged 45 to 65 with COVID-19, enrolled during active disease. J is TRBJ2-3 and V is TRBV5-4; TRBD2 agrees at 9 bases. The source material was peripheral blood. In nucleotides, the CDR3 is TGTGCCAGCAGGGAGACTAGCGGAACGCAGTATTTT. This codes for CASRETSGTQYF.